The following is a T cell receptor (beta chain) sequence with its context. This clonotype was detected ten times or more. Its antigen specificity is not known. Per-nucleotide qualities are absent, and no much larger clonotype sits a single base away. The data belong to a study of molecular identifiers for immune sequencing clone quantification listed by TCRdb under 2018. Study-level background: In a replicate experiment, RNA from roughly 20,000 or 100,000 naive CD8 T cells was split into five aliquots, four of which were sequenced. The study was a methods study using CD8 T cells to benchmark molecular-identifier clustering-based TCR repertoire sequencing (MIDCIRS) and TCR RNA copy counting.

The paper as a whole reports these results and caveats: Identical TCR molecules sharing a barcode could cause highly expanded clone sizes to be underestimated. Clones above 20 RNA copies held over 99% of molecules in CMV-specific effector cells but under 1% in naive cells. Modeling gave about 3.2 recovered TCR RNA copies per cell versus around 10 by digital PCR, implying around 30% capture efficiency. The naive libraries included spiked-in Jurkat TCR RNA (more than nine copies' worth), and this Jurkat TCR RNA is not part of the donor repertoire. When barcode sub-clustering was left out, chimeric consensus sequences inflated TCR diversity, with chimeras reaching as high as 47%. Even against a background of 750,000 to 1,000,000 naive CD8 T cells, spiked-in Jurkat TCR RNA amounting to a single cell's worth was reported to be detectable.

Libraries of naive CD8 T cells were generated from about 21,000 to 970,000 sorted cells, with 10%, 30% or 50% of the purified RNA used. On a BD FACSAria II, naive CD8 T cells were FACS-sorted as CD8+CD4-CCR7+CD45RA+ and collected into RLT Plus buffer. To test detection sensitivity, Jurkat RNA equal to some 11 TCR copies was added to samples of about 20,000-1,000,000 naive CD8 T cells. CD8 T cells were enriched using RosetteSep CD8+ T Cell Enrichment Cocktail and Ficoll-Paque, and the enriched cells then underwent ACK red cell lysis. Library preparation was by PCR. These reads were obtained on a NextSeq 500. Bulk TCR libraries were prepared as previously described, using TCR primers listed in Table S5. Purification of total RNA was performed with the Qiagen AllPrep DNA/RNA kit. Reads from multiple sequencing runs of the same library were pooled before analysis. Under the source paper's analysis protocol: Reads were retained only if an exact TCR constant sequence was present, and the retained reads were trimmed to 150 nt and grouped according to their 12-nt molecular barcodes. Reads inside each barcode group were sub-clustered using a 15% Levenshtein threshold, and a quality-weighted consensus sequence was constructed for each RNA molecule. Non-functional sequences were removed, as were lower-count sequences one edit away from another. Based on a fit of two negative binomial distributions, barcode sub-clusters having less than 20% of the maximum read count were discarded. Through fastp at Q25 and MiXCR, TCRdb rebuilt clones from the public reads, retaining in-frame beta chains. Identical CDR3 protein sequences are pooled into one entry, listed with their most common genes and DNA. TCRdb, rather than the study authors, made the V and J calls. The sample yields a few hundred thousand distinct CDR3 sequences; about 25% were counted once. The ten largest clonotypes hold around 0.8% of the sample.

This TCR was recovered from a human donor in good health. Some libraries in this study had Jurkat cell RNA spiked in. The sequencing sample was made of naive CD8+ T cells from blood, with Jurkat cell RNA spiked in. The cell subset or site label corresponds to: FACS-sorted CD8+CD4-CCR7+CD45RA+ naive T cells.

The DNA sequence follows: TGTGCCAGCAGCTTATGGGGTCAGCCTAAACAAGGGACTGAAGCTTTCTTT. The translation is CASSLWGQPKQGTEAFF. Here the chain combines TRBV7-6 and TRBJ1-1; the D gene is unclear. Between the V and J ends, shortened by 2 bases and 5 bases respectively, the junction contains 21 bases. CDR1 and CDR2, looked up from the germline V gene, are SGHVS and FNYEAQ. The CDR3 spans 17 residues, from the cysteine through the phenylalanine. Only the CDR3 region is kept as DNA, spanning 51 bases read in frame from base 1. Where the CDR3 stops, the reference TRBV7-6 and TRBJ1-1 genes take over; the full variable domain is GAGVSQSPRYKVTKRGQDVALRCDPISGHVSLYWYRQALGQGPEFLTYFNYEAQQDKSGLPNDRFSAERPEGSISTLTIQRTEQRDSAMYRCASSLWGQPKQGTEAFFGQGTRLTVV.